Listed here is a single T cell receptor (beta chain). The sample comes from a study of cytomegalovirus exposure and HLA in healthy donors. Profiled with immunoSEQ multiplex PCR; TCRdb holds only in-frame clones, not every one. The sample lists 110,000 or so clones, about 85% occurring once. The sample comprised PBMCs. This clonotype was obtained from a woman aged 18-35 years in good health and CMV-seronegative.

Here the CDR3 reads CASSQDYSWTGNYGYTF. The DNA for the CDR3 is TGCGCCAGCAGCCAAGACTACAGCTGGACAGGGAACTATGGCTACACCTTC. The V call is TRBV4-1, the J call TRBJ1-2; 8 bases align to TRBD1. V shed 0 bases and J 2 bases; nucleotides not matched to a gene: 8. Germline CDR1 reads MGHRA; CDR2 reads YSYEKL. The CDR3 covers 17 residues.